This T cell receptor (beta chain) was retrieved from a study of human T cells and chemical hapten exposure. Study summary: The variation in per-sample TCR yields arose mainly from small differences in pooled library volumes.

In TCRdb, the RACE reads were re-called with MiXCR into one record per CDR3 protein. The profile shows some 360,000 distinct CDR3 sequences, 5.1% of them singletons. The CDR3 loop spans 14 amino acids. Germline V gene sequence: CDR1 DFQATT, CDR2 SNEGSKA (reference sequence). V lost 6 bases and J lost 0; bases outside the gene matches: 7. Time point meaning: pre-sensitization, week 0. Treatment indicated: therapeutic diphenylcyclopropenone sensitization with weekly scalp DPC. The chain employs TRBV20-1 and TRBJ1-1; TRBD1 agrees at 7 bases. The sequence was collected from a woman in her fifties or sixties with alopecia areata. Some clones in this sample may be carry-over from other donors' samples. The input for sequencing was whole blood, taken in connection with sensitization to the hapten diphenylcyclopropenone (DPC). The CDR3 here is CSARDSYLNTEAFF. CDR3 sequence (DNA): TGCAGTGCCCGGGACAGTTACCTGAACACTGAAGCTTTCTTT.